This TCR beta chain is from a study of cytomegalovirus exposure and HLA in healthy donors. Study as a whole: Among 150 million to 200 million T cells, an earlier analysis found 117 million unique TCR beta sequences. Whole-study findings and limits: A list of 150 or so TCR beta chains associated with cytomegalovirus was given. Earlier analysis found most TCR beta V segments productive about 87% or about 30% of the time.

This clone was seen only once. What it binds is not known. Donors had nominal health at sampling but likely had unrecorded immune exposures. Germline assignment: CDR1 SGHNT and CDR2 YYREEE (reference sequence). This CDR3 has 15 residues. PCR involved 60 Vbeta and 13 Jbeta primers. Using immunoSEQ multiplex PCR, the repertoire was profiled, and TCRdb retains in-frame clones only, with some absent. The repertoire includes 100,000 to 150,000 clones, roughly 80% of them detected once, and over 2% sits in the top ten. The sequencing sample was made of PBMCs. The J gene is TRBJ2-5, the V gene TRBV5-4; weak D call: TRBD1 (5 bases). TRBJ2-7 matches the DNA end more closely, so the J call is doubtful. The clonotype comes from a man younger than 45 in good health and CMV-seronegative. DNA for the CDR3: TGTGCCAGCAGCTTGTTTGCAGGGCCTTCCTACGAGCAGTACTTC. This sequence encodes CASSLFAGPSYEQYF.